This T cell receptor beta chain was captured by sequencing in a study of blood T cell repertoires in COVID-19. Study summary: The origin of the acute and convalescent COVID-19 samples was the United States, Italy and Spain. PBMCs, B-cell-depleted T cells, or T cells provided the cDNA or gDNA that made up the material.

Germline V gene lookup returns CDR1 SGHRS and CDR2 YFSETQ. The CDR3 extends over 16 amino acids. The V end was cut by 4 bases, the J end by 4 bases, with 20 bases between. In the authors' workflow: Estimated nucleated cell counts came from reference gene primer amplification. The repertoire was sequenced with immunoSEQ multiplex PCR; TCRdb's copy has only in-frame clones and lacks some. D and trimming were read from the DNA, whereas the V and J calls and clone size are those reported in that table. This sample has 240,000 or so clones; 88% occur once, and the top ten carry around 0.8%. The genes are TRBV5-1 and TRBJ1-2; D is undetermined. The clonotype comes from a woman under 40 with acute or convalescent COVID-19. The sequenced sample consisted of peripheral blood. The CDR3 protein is CASSPIEPRGLYGYTF. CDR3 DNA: TGCGCCAGCAGCCCGATCGAACCGCGGGGTCTCTATGGCTACACCTTC.